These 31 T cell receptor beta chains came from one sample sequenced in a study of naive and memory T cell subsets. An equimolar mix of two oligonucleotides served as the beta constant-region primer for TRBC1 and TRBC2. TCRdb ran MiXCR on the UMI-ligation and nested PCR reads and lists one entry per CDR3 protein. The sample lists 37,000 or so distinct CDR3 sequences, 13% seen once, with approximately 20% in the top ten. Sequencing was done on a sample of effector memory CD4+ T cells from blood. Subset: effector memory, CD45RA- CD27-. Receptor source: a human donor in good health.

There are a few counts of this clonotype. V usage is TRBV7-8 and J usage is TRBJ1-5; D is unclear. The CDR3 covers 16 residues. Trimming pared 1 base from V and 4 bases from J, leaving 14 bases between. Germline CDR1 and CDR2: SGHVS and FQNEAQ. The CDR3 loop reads CASSLEGRNSNQPQHF. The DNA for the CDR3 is TGTGCCAGCAGCTTAGAAGGACGGAACTCTAATCAGCCCCAGCATTTT.

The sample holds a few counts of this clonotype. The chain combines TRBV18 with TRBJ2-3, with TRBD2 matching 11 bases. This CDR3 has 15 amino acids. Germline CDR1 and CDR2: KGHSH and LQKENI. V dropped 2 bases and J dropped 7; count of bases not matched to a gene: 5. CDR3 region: CASSPALAGGYTQYF. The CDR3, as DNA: TGTGCCAGCTCACCAGCCCTAGCGGGAGGTTATACGCAGTATTTT.

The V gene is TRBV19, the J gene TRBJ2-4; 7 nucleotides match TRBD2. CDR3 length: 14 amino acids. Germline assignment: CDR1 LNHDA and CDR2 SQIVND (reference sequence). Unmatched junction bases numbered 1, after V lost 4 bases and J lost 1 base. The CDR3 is CASSRGGAKNIQYF. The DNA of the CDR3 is TGTGCCAGTAGTAGGGGGGGTGCCAAAAACATTCAGTACTTC.

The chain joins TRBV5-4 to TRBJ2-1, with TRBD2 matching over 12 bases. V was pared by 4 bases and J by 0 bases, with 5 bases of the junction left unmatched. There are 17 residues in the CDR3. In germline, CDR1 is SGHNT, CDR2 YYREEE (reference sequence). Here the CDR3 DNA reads TGTGCCAGCAGCCCCCAACTAGCGGGAGGCTCCTACAATGAGCAGTTCTTC. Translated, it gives CASSPQLAGGSYNEQFF.

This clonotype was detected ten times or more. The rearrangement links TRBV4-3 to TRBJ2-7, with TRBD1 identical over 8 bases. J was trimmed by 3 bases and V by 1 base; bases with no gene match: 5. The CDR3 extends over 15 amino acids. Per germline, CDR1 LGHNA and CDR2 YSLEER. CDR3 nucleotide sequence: TGCGCCAGCAGCCAAGCAGGGGGCTATGTCTACGAGCAGTACTTC. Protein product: CASSQAGGYVYEQYF.

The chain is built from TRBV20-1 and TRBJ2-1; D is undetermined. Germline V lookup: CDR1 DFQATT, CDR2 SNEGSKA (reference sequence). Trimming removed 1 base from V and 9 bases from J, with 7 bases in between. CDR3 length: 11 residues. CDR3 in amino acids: CSARVQAEQFF. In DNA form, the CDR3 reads TGCAGTGCTAGAGTTCAGGCTGAGCAGTTCTTC.

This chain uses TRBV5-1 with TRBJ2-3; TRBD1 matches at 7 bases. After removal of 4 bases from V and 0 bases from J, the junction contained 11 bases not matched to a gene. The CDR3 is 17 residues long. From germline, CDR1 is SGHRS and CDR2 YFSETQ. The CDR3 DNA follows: TGCGCCAGCAGCCGGACCTACAGGGGTGCTAGCACAGATACGCAGTATTTT. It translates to CASSRTYRGASTDTQYF.

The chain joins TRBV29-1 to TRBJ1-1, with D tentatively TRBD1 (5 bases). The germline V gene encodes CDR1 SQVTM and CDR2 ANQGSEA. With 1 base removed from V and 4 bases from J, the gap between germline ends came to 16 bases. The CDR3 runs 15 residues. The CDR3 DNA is TGCAGCGTTGAAGCGGTCCCAGGGACTAGCACTGAAGCTTTCTTT. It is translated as CSVEAVPGTSTEAFF.

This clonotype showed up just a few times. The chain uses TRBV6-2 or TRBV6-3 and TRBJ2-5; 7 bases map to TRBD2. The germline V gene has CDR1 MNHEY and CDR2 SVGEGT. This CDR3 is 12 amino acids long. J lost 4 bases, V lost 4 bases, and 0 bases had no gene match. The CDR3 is CASSSGGETQYF. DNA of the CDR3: TGTGCCAGCAGTTCGGGGGGAGAGACCCAGTACTTC.

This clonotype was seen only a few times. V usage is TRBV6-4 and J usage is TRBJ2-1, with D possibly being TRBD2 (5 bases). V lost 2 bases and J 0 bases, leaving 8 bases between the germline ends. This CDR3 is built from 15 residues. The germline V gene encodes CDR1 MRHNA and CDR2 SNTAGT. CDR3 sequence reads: CASSDDEGSYNEQFF. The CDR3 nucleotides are TGTGCCAGCAGTGACGATGAGGGCTCCTACAATGAGCAGTTCTTC.

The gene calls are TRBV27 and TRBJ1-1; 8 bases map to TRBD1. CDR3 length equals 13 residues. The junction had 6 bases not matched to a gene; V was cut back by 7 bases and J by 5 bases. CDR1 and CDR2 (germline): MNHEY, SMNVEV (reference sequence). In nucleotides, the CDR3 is TGTGCCAGCAACGGACAGGGACGGACTGAAGCTTTCTTT. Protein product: CASNGQGRTEAFF.

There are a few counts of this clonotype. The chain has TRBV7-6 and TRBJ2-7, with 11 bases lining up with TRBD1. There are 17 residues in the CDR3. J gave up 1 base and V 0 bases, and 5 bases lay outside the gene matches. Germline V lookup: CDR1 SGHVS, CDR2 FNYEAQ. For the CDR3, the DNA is TGTGCCAGCAGCTTAGCCTCGGGACAGGGGGGTTCCTACGAGCAGTACTTC. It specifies CASSLASGQGGSYEQYF.

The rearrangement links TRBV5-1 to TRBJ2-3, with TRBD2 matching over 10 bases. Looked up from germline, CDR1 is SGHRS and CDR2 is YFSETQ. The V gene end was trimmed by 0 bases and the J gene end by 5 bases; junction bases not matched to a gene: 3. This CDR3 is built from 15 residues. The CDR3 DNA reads TGCGCCAGCAGCTTGGGTAGCGGGAGGAAAGATACGCAGTATTTT. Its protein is CASSLGSGRKDTQYF.

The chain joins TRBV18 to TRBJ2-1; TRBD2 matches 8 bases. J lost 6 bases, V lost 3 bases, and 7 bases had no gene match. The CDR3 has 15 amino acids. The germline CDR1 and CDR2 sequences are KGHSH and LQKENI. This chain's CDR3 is CASSPREGQVNEQFF. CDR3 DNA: TGTGCCAGCTCACCCCGGGAGGGCCAAGTCAATGAGCAGTTCTTC.

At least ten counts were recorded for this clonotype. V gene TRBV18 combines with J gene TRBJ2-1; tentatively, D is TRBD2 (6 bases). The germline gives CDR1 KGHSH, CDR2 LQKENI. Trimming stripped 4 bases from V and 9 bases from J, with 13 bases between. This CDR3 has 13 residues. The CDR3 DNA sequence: TGTGCCAGCTCACGAGGTCTGGAGGGTGAGCAGTTCTTC. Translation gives CASSRGLEGEQFF.

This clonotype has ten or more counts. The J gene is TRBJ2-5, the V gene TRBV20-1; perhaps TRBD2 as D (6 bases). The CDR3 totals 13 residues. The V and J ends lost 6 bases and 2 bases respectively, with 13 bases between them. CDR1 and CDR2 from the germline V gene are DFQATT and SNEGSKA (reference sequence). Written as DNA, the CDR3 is TGCAGTGCCTTGCGGGACTCTCAAGAGACCCAGTACTTC. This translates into CSALRDSQETQYF.

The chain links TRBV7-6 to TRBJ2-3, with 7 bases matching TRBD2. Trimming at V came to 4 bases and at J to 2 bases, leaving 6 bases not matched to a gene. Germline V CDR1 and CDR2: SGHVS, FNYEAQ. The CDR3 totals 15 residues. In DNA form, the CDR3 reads TGTGCCAGCAGCTCGTCGAGCGGGGACACAGATACGCAGTATTTT. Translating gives CASSSSSGDTDTQYF.

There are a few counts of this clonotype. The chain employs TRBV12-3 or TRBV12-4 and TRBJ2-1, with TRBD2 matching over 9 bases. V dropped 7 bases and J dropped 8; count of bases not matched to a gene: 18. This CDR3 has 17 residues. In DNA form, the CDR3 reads TGTGCCAGCAACCCCGCGGTGCGCGGGAGGGCTGTGGATGAGCAGTTCTTC. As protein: CASNPAVRGRAVDEQFF.

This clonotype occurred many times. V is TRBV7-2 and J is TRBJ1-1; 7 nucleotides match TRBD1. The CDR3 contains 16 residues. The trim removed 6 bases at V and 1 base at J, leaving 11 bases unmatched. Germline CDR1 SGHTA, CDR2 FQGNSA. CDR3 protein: CASSYVAGGKNTEAFF. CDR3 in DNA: TGTGCCAGCAGTTACGTGGCAGGGGGTAAGAACACTGAAGCTTTCTTT.

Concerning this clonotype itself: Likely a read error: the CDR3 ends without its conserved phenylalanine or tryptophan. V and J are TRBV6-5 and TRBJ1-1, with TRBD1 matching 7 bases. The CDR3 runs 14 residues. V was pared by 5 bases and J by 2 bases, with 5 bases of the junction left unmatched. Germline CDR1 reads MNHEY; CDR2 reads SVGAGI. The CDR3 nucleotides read TGTGCCAGCAGTCGGGACAGTCCAAACACTGAAGCTTTCTAT. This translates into CASSRDSPNTEAFY.

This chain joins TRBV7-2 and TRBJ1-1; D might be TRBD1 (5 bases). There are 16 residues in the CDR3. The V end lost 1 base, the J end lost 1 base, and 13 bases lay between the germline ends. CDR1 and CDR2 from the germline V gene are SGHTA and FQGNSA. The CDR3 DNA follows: TGTGCCAGCAGCTTAGTTTCGGGGCAGACGAACACTGAAGCTTTCTTT. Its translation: CASSLVSGQTNTEAFF.

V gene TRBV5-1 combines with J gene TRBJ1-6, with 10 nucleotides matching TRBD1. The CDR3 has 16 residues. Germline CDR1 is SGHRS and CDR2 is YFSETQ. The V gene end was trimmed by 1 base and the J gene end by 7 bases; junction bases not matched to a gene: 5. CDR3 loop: CASSLFGDRGNSPLHF. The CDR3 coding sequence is TGCGCCAGCAGCTTGTTTGGGGACAGGGGAAATTCACCCCTCCACTTT.

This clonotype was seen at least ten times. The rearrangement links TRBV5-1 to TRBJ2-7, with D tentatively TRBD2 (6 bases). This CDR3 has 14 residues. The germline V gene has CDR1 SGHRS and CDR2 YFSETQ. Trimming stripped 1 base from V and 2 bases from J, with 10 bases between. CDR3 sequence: CASSLTGVAYEQYF. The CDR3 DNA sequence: TGCGCCAGCAGCTTGACGGGAGTGGCCTACGAGCAGTACTTC.

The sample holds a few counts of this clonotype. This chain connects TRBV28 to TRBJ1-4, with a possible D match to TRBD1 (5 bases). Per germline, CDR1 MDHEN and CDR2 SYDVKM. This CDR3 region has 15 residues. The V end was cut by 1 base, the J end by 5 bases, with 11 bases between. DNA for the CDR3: TGTGCCAGCAGTTTATTGTGGACACTGAATGAAAAACTGTTTTTT. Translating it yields CASSLLWTLNEKLFF.

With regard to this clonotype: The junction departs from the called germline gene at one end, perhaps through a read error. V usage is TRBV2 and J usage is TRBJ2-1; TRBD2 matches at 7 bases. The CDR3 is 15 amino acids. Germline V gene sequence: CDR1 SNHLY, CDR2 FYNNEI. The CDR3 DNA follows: TGTACCAGCAGGCCGGCGGGAGCGCAATACAATGAGCAGTTCTTC. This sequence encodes CTSRPAGAQYNEQFF.

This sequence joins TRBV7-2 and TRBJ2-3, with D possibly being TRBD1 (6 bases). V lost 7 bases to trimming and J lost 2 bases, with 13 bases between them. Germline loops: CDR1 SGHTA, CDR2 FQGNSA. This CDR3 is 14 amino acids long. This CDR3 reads CASIRGASTDTQYF. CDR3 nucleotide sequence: TGTGCCAGCATCAGGGGTGCGTCCACAGATACGCAGTATTTT.

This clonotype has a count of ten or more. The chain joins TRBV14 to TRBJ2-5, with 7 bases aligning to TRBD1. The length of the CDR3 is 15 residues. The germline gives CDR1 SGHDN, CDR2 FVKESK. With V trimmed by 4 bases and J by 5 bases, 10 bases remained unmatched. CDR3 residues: CASSRSRQGMETQYF. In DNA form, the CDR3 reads TGTGCCAGCAGCCGATCACGACAGGGTATGGAGACCCAGTACTTC.

In DNA, the CDR3 is TGTGCCAGCGCCGAGAGGGTGACCTACAATGAGCAGTTCTTC. Translating it yields CASAERVTYNEQFF. V and J are TRBV2 and TRBJ2-1, with D tentatively TRBD2 (5 bases). Looked up from germline, CDR1 is SNHLY and CDR2 is FYNNEI. The CDR3 covers 14 residues. Trimming shortened V by 8 bases and J by 2 bases, and 13 bases separated the two germline ends.

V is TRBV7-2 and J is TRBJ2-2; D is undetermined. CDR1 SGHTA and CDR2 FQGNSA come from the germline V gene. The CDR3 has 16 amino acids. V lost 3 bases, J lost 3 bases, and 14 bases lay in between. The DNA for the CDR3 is TGTGCCAGCAGCTTCGCCCGCGGAGCTCACACCGGGGAGCTGTTTTTT. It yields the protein CASSFARGAHTGELFF. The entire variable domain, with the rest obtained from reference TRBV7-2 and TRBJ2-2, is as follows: GAGVSQSPSNKVTEKGKDVELRCDPISGHTALYWYRQSLGQGLEFLIYFQGNSAPDKSGLPSDRFSAERTGGSVSTLTIQRTQQEDSAVYLCASSFARGAHTGELFFGEGSRLTVL.

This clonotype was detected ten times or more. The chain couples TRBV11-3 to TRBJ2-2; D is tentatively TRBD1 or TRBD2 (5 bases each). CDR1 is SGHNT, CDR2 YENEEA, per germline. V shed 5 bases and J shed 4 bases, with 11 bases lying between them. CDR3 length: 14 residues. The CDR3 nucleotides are TGTGCCAGCAGCGGGGGACGGACCACCGGGGAGCTGTTTTTT. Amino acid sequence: CASSGGRTTGELFF.

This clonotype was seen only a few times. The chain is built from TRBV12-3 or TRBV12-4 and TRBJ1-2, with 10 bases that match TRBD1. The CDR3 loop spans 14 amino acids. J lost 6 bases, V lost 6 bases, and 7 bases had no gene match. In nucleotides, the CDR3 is TGTGCCAGCAGCAGGGACAGGGGCTTAGATGGCTACACCTTC. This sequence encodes CASSRDRGLDGYTF.